The 21 T cell receptor beta chains reported below all come from one sample, sequenced in a study of graft-versus-host responses after intestinal transplantation. Antigen specificity for these receptors is unknown. Some clones are missing from TCRdb's copy, which holds only in-frame ones; the method was immunoSEQ multiplex PCR. The table shows about 120,000 clones, with 75% to 95% occurring only once. The specimen comprised unstimulated CD4+ T cells sorted from spleen or lymph node cells, sampled before intestinal transplant. These receptors all come from a human donor who received an intestinal transplant.

The sample holds one count of this clone. This chain connects TRBV29-1 to TRBJ1-1, with 7 bases identical to TRBD1. This CDR3 is built from 14 residues. V lost 6 bases, J lost 0 bases, and 7 bases stayed unmatched. Per the germline V gene, CDR1 is SQVTM and CDR2 is ANQGSEA. The CDR3 here is CSVVQGVMNTEAFF. As DNA, the CDR3 is TGCAGCGTGGTTCAGGGGGTGATGAACACTGAAGCTTTCTTT.

This rearrangement joins TRBV12-5 to TRBJ1-4; D unclear. V lost 7 bases to trimming and J lost 8 bases, with 20 bases between them. Germline loops: CDR1 LGHNT, CDR2 FRNRAP. CDR3 length equals 15 residues. CDR3 amino acids: CASAPHSRWREKLFF. The CDR3, as DNA: TGTGCTAGTGCCCCCCACTCGAGGTGGAGAGAAAAACTGTTTTTT. The whole variable domain, remainder taken from reference TRBV12-5 and TRBJ1-4, is DARVTQTPRHKVTEMGQEVTMRCQPILGHNTVFWYRQTMMQGLELLAYFRNRAPLDDSGMPKDRFSAEMPDATLATLKIQPSEPRDSAVYFCASAPHSRWREKLFFGSGTQLSVL.

The CDR3 here is CASSREGRETQYF. As DNA, the CDR3 is TGTGCCAGCAGCCGGGAGGGGCGAGAGACCCAGTACTTC. This sequence joins TRBV5-6 and TRBJ2-5; TRBD2 agrees at 8 bases. V gave up 4 bases and J gave up 4 bases; unmatched junction bases: 3. Germline CDR1 and CDR2: SGHDT and YYEEEE. The CDR3 extends over 13 amino acids.

The chain links TRBV4-3 to TRBJ2-3; the D gene is possibly TRBD1 (5 bases). This CDR3 region has 16 residues. V shed 0 bases and J shed 0 bases, with 10 bases lying between them. The germline CDR1 and CDR2 sequences are LGHNA and YSLEER. In nucleotides, the CDR3 is TGCGCCAGCAGCCAAGATCCAGGGCTAAGCACAGATACGCAGTATTTT. This gives the protein CASSQDPGLSTDTQYF.

In its sample, this clone was seen once. This chain connects TRBV7-2 to TRBJ2-1; no firm D call. The CDR3 runs 16 residues. Germline V CDR1 and CDR2: SGHTA, FQGNSA. V was clipped by 6 bases and J by 0 bases, with 15 bases between them. CDR3 sequence (DNA): TGTGCCAGCAGTCACCGGAGTTATAGCTCCTACAATGAGCAGTTCTTC. It is translated as CASSHRSYSSYNEQFF.

The rearrangement uses TRBV2 and TRBJ2-5, with TRBD1 identical over 9 bases. The germline CDR1 and CDR2 sequences are SNHLY and FYNNEI. Trimming cost V 7 bases and J 5 bases; bases outside gene matches: 8. The CDR3 sequence is 14 residues long. CDR3 amino acids: CASTPDRGRETQYF. The DNA for the CDR3 is TGTGCCAGCACCCCGGACAGGGGAAGGGAGACCCAGTACTTC.

The chain joins TRBV6-5 to TRBJ1-2; possibly TRBD1 for D (5 bases). Trimming shortened V by 7 bases and J by 8 bases, and 20 bases separated the two germline ends. Germline CDR1 MNHEY, CDR2 SVGAGI. This CDR3 has 14 amino acids. Written as DNA, the CDR3 is TGTGCCAGCACCCGAGACGGGGGGAGTAGCGGCTACACCTTC. It encodes CASTRDGGSSGYTF.

The chain joins TRBV27 to TRBJ1-1; D is undetermined. Per germline, CDR1 MNHEY and CDR2 SMNVEV (reference sequence). CDR3 length equals 13 residues. Trimming stripped 5 bases from V and 1 base from J, with 8 bases between. CDR3 sequence (DNA): TGTGCCAGCAGTAGAACTAAGAACACTGAAGCTTTCTTT. Protein sequence: CASSRTKNTEAFF.

The genes are TRBV19 and TRBJ1-2, with 8 positions matching TRBD1. With 5 bases clipped from V and 4 bases from J, the junction kept 6 bases outside the gene matches. This CDR3 comprises 14 residues. CDR1 is LNHDA and CDR2 is SQIVND in the germline V gene (reference sequence). The CDR3 region is CASSALDRGYGYTF. The CDR3 nucleotides read TGTGCCAGTAGTGCCCTCGACAGGGGCTATGGCTACACCTTC.

V and J are TRBV7-9 and TRBJ2-1, with D tentatively TRBD2 (6 bases). Germline V gives CDR1 SEHNR, CDR2 FQNEAQ (reference sequence). The ends were cut back, 6 bases at V and 3 bases at J, with 15 bases in the middle. This CDR3 region has 15 residues. This chain's CDR3 is CASSTRPGGYNEQFF. DNA of the CDR3: TGTGCCAGCAGTACTAGACCCGGGGGCTACAATGAGCAGTTCTTC.

The J gene is TRBJ1-2, the V gene TRBV7-6, with a possible D match to TRBD1 (5 bases). The CDR3 consists of 12 residues. The V end was cut by 5 bases, the J end by 7 bases, with 11 bases between. From germline, CDR1 is SGHVS and CDR2 FNYEAQ. The CDR3 sequence is CASSPGFAGYTF. CDR3 DNA sequence: TGTGCCAGCAGCCCAGGGTTCGCTGGCTACACCTTC.

The rearrangement uses TRBV2 and TRBJ1-4; D remains unclear. This CDR3 is built from 14 residues. The V end lost 4 bases, the J end lost 3 bases, and 9 bases lay between the germline ends. CDR1 is SNHLY, CDR2 FYNNEI, per germline. Here the CDR3 reads CASSVSVPNEKLFF. CDR3 sequence (DNA): TGTGCCAGCAGTGTTTCGGTTCCTAATGAAAAACTGTTTTTT.

This chain joins TRBV29-1 and TRBJ2-7, with D maybe TRBD1 (6 bases). CDR3 length: 12 residues. Looked up from germline, CDR1 is SQVTM and CDR2 is ANQGSEA. The V gene lost 6 bases and the J gene lost 6 bases, with 15 bases spanning the gap. Written as DNA, the CDR3 is TGCAGCGTCGACAGGAGCCCCGGCGAGCAGTACTTC. Its protein product is CSVDRSPGEQYF.

The J gene is TRBJ2-1, the V gene TRBV7-2, with 12 bases fitting TRBD2. CDR1 is SGHTA, CDR2 FQGNSA, per germline. Trimming removed 0 bases from V and 2 bases from J; junction bases left unmatched: 5. CDR3 length equals 18 residues. The CDR3 is CASSLARASGGAYNEQFF. Here the CDR3 DNA reads TGTGCCAGCAGCTTAGCGCGGGCTAGCGGGGGGGCCTACAATGAGCAGTTCTTC.

The J gene is TRBJ1-3, the V gene TRBV5-6, with D maybe TRBD1 (5 bases). The CDR3 extends over 16 amino acids. Germline V gene sequence: CDR1 SGHDT, CDR2 YYEEEE. Trimming removed 2 bases at V and 3 bases at J, with 15 bases between. The CDR3 reads CASSFLPGRVGNTIYF. For the CDR3, the DNA is TGTGCCAGCAGCTTTCTCCCAGGGAGGGTTGGAAACACCATATATTTT.

The rearrangement links TRBV5-1 to TRBJ2-1, with 13 bases that match TRBD2. The CDR3 has 17 residues. V lost 2 bases, J lost 5 bases, and 7 bases stayed unmatched. CDR1 is SGHRS, CDR2 YFSETQ, per germline. The CDR3 loop is CASSFHETSGRDNEQFF. DNA for the CDR3: TGCGCCAGCAGCTTCCACGAAACTAGCGGGAGGGACAATGAGCAGTTCTTC.

The CDR3 here is CASSPYTGGEKLFF. In DNA form, the CDR3 reads TGTGCCAGCTCACCATATACGGGTGGAGAAAAACTGTTTTTT. The genes are TRBV18 and TRBJ1-4; D not certain. V gave up 2 bases and J gave up 8 bases, with 12 bases separating them. The CDR3 extends over 14 amino acids. The V gene's germline CDR1 is KGHSH and CDR2 LQKENI.

This clone appeared a single time. The rearrangement links TRBV6-6 to TRBJ2-7; 8 bases agree with TRBD2. CDR3 length: 16 residues. Germline V lookup: CDR1 MNHNY, CDR2 SVGAGI (reference sequence). Trimming cost V 6 bases and J 4 bases; bases outside gene matches: 14. In DNA, the CDR3 is TGTGCCAGCAGCCTGAGAACCGGGACTAGTGTTTACGAGCAGTACTTC. Its protein product is CASSLRTGTSVYEQYF.

The CDR3 here is CASSLERGRTEAFF. The CDR3 DNA reads as TGTGCCAGCAGCTTAGAACGAGGGAGGACTGAAGCTTTCTTT. The gene calls are TRBV7-9 and TRBJ1-1; D unclear. The germline gives CDR1 SEHNR, CDR2 FQNEAQ (reference sequence). Between the trimmed V and J ends, which lost 1 base and 5 bases, there was a span of 11 bases. The CDR3 consists of 14 residues.

V is TRBV9 and J is TRBJ2-1; unclear D gene. There are 14 residues in the CDR3. Germline assignment: CDR1 SGDLS and CDR2 YYNGEE. V was cut by 5 bases and J by 3 bases, with 12 bases left in between. The CDR3: CASSNLGRYNEQFF. For the CDR3, the DNA is TGTGCCAGCAGTAACTTGGGCCGCTACAATGAGCAGTTCTTC.

The chain joins TRBV5-1 to TRBJ1-2; 10 bases are a match to TRBD1. This CDR3 is 14 amino acids long. From germline, CDR1 is SGHRS and CDR2 YFSETQ. Trimming cost V 4 bases and J 4 bases; bases outside gene matches: 4. As DNA, the CDR3 is TGCGCCAGCAGCCAGGGGACAGGGGTCTATGGCTACACCTTC. Residues: CASSQGTGVYGYTF. Drawing the rest from reference TRBV5-1 and TRBJ1-2, the complete variable domain is KAGVTQTPRYLIKTRGQQVTLSCSPISGHRSVSWYQQTPGQGLQFLFEYFSETQRNKGNFPGRFSGRQFSNSRSEMNVSTLELGDSALYLCASSQGTGVYGYTFGSGTRLTVV.